The TCR beta chain under discussion was sequenced for a study of tumor and adjacent non-tumor tissue in lung cancer. As for the study in general: Histology: 12 adenocarcinoma, a couple of squamous cell carcinoma, 1 small cell lung cancer. Aged about 31 to 85 years, patients included approximately 11 men and roughly 5 women with stage I to III disease.

This CDR3 is built from 14 residues. The V end lost 1 base, the J end lost 6 bases, and 10 bases lay between the germline ends. Looked up from germline, CDR1 is LGHNA and CDR2 is YNFKEQ. The template was RNA from unsorted bulk tissue. More than 3 cm separated this lung sample from the edge of the tumor. The library came from three nested PCR rounds adapted from ARM-PCR protocols. From the multiplex PCR reads, TCRdb called clonotypes with MiXCR, one entry per CDR3 protein. This sample has some 100,000 distinct CDR3 sequences; 50% to 70% occur once, and the top ten carry 15% to 20%. General study findings and limits: Compared with tumor, normal lung showed significantly lower TCR diversity. Tumor repertoires had a smaller top 100 clone share than normal lung.

Regarding this clonotype: The antigen is unknown.

The clonotype comes from a man between 60 and 75 years old with non-small cell lung cancer. Sequenced input: distant non-tumor lung tissue. The chain has TRBV4-2 and TRBJ2-1, with D hard to call. The CDR3, as DNA: TGTGCCAGCAGCCAAGGTCGGACCTTCAATGAGCAGTTCTTC. It codes for CASSQGRTFNEQFF.